A selection of T cell receptor beta chains follows, all from one sample in a study of T cell clones after liver transplantation. Some clones are missing from TCRdb's copy, which holds only in-frame ones; the method was immunoSEQ multiplex PCR. The sample includes roughly 49,000 clones, about 69% of them seen just once. The source was CD4+ T cells from blood, collected more than 53 months after liver transplant. The receptors come from a human patient who received a liver transplant. Some T cells may trace back to the graft donor. Both conserved end residues are part of each CDR3. The D gene is left open where the match is weak.

TRBV28	TRBJ1-6	.	TGTGCCAGCACCCCCGCCAATTCACCCCTCCACTTT	CASTPANSPLHF
TRBV4-1	TRBJ1-6	.	TGCGCCAGCAGCCCGTTAAACCGGGACGGACAAAATTCACCCCTCCACTTT	CASSPLNRDGQNSPLHF
TRBV28	TRBJ1-4	.	TGTGCCATCTCAGGGAATGAAAAACTGTTTTTT	CAISGNEKLFF
TRBV2	TRBJ1-1	TRBD1	TGTGCCAGGACAGGGGGTTTCGACACTGAAGCTTTCTTT	CARTGGFDTEAFF
TRBV4-2	TRBJ1-2	.	TGTGCCAGCAGCCAAGTAACGCAGGGGCATGGCTACACCTTC	CASSQVTQGHGYTF
TRBV9	TRBJ2-6	.	TGTGCCAGCAGCGCTCACGTGGGATCTGGGGCCAACGTCCTGACTTTC	CASSAHVGSGANVLTF
TRBV5-6	TRBJ2-5	.	TGTGCCAGCAGCCTCTCCGTGGCTCGAGAGACCCAGTACTTC	CASSLSVARETQYF
TRBV5-6	TRBJ1-4	.	TGTGCCAGCAGCTTCGGGGGGTTTAATGAAAAACTGTTTTTT	CASSFGGFNEKLFF
TRBV30	TRBJ1-3	TRBD1	TGTGCCTGGAGTGTATACAGGGGATCCGGAAACACCATATATTTT	CAWSVYRGSGNTIYF
TRBV11-2	TRBJ2-1	.	TGTGCCAGCAGCTTAGATTCAGGGAGCTACAATGAGCAGTTCTTC	CASSLDSGSYNEQFF